Shown below are 25 T cell receptor beta chains from a single sample sequenced in a study of early T cells in non-severe SARS-CoV-2 infection. MiXCR was run by TCRdb on the 5' RACE reads, yielding one entry per CDR3 protein. The sample has 57,000 or so distinct CDR3 sequences; roughly 5.9% are singletons. Sequencing was done on a sample of whole blood. Receptors originate from an adult who was a healthcare worker with PCR-confirmed SARS-CoV-2 infection or an uninfected control (not recorded which).

The chain is built from TRBV6-5 and TRBJ1-1; D is perhaps TRBD1 (6 bases). V dropped 5 bases and J dropped 4 bases, with 8 bases sitting between them. The germline V gene encodes CDR1 MNHEY and CDR2 SVGAGI. The CDR3 loop spans 12 amino acids. CDR3 sequence (DNA): TGTGCCAGCAGTCAGGGGCCCACTGAAGCTTTCTTT. Amino acid sequence: CASSQGPTEAFF.

Ten or more counts support this clonotype. The genes are TRBV11-1 and TRBJ2-5, with D maybe TRBD2 (5 bases). Germline V gives CDR1 SGHAT, CDR2 FQDESV (reference sequence). There are 16 residues in the CDR3. The V end was cut by 4 bases, the J end by 1 base, with 16 bases between. The CDR3 region has the DNA TGTGCCAGCAGCTCCCCCACCGCGGCGGGCCAAGAGACCCAGTACTTC. Protein product: CASSSPTAAGQETQYF.

This clonotype occurred many times. V usage is TRBV7-9 and J usage is TRBJ1-5, with D hard to call. From germline, CDR1 is SEHNR and CDR2 FQNEAQ (reference sequence). There are 15 residues in the CDR3. Deletions cut 0 bases from V and 3 bases from J, with 9 bases between. CDR3 DNA: TGTGCCAGCAGCTTAGCGGGAACCCTCAATCAGCCCCAGCATTTT. This encodes CASSLAGTLNQPQHF.

DNA for the CDR3: TGTGCCATCGCGGACTTCACAGATACGCAGTATTTT. It is translated as CAIADFTDTQYF. The chain links TRBV10-3 to TRBJ2-3; D might be TRBD2 (5 bases). Germline CDR1 and CDR2: ENHRY and SYGVKD. The CDR3 runs 12 residues. V dropped 8 bases and J dropped 2 bases, with 8 bases sitting between them.

This clonotype was seen repeatedly, ten times or more. The V gene is TRBV4-1, the J gene TRBJ1-2; no definite D call. V was trimmed by 0 bases and J by 1 base, leaving 15 bases between them. Per the germline V gene, CDR1 is MGHRA and CDR2 is YSYEKL. This CDR3 region has 17 residues. CDR3 in DNA: TGCGCCAGCAGCCAAGATATCCAGGCCTCTGATAACTATGGCTACACCTTC. Its translation is CASSQDIQASDNYGYTF.

This chain links TRBV6-6 with TRBJ2-1; TRBD1 is a possible D gene (6 bases). The V end was cut by 5 bases, the J end by 10 bases, with 15 bases between. This CDR3 contains 13 residues. The germline V gene encodes CDR1 MNHNY and CDR2 SVGAGI (reference sequence). The CDR3 loop is CASSKTGFPEQFF. The CDR3 DNA sequence: TGTGCCAGCAGTAAAACAGGGTTCCCGGAGCAGTTCTTC.

Many counts were recorded for this clonotype. This rearrangement joins TRBV28 to TRBJ2-5; D might be TRBD1 (6 bases). This CDR3 spans 16 amino acids. Germline-derived CDR1 and CDR2 are MDHEN and SYDVKM. The V end was cut by 4 bases, the J end by 5 bases, with 20 bases between. The CDR3 DNA reads TGTGCCAGCAGTTCTCACAGGACAGTTGACAGGGAGACCCAGTACTTC. This encodes CASSSHRTVDRETQYF.

This clonotype showed up many times. The chain links TRBV20-1 to TRBJ1-1; D possibly corresponds to TRBD1 (5 bases). The V end lost 3 bases, the J end lost 4 bases, and 12 bases lay between the germline ends. CDR1 and CDR2 from the germline V gene are DFQATT and SNEGSKA (reference sequence). The CDR3 extends over 13 amino acids. In DNA, the CDR3 is TGCAGTGCTAGGAGGGGATCGATCACTGAAGCTTTCTTT. Translated: CSARRGSITEAFF.

This clonotype was picked up a small number of times. This chain joins TRBV20-1 and TRBJ1-3, with D hard to call. V lost 7 bases and J lost 0, with 4 bases in between. The CDR3 runs 11 residues. In germline, CDR1 is DFQATT, CDR2 SNEGSKA (reference sequence). CDR3 protein: CSGGSGNTIYF. The CDR3, as DNA: TGCAGTGGGGGCTCTGGAAACACCATATATTTT.

Ten or more counts support this clonotype. The chain uses TRBV7-8 and TRBJ2-3; TRBD1 might be the D (6 bases). CDR1 is SGHVS, CDR2 FQNEAQ, per germline. V was clipped by 6 bases and J by 5 bases, with 15 bases between them. The CDR3 covers 14 residues. The CDR3 DNA reads TGTGCCAGCAGTTTTTGGGACAATCGAGATACGCAGTATTTT. The encoded protein is CASSFWDNRDTQYF.

The chain uses TRBV28 and TRBJ1-4; no firm D call. In germline, CDR1 is MDHEN, CDR2 SYDVKM. Trimming stripped 2 bases from V and 1 base from J, with 5 bases between. This CDR3 is 14 amino acids long. CDR3 sequence (DNA): TGTGCCAGCAGTTTAAGGGTAACTAATGAAAAACTGTTTTTT. Translating gives CASSLRVTNEKLFF.

This clonotype has at least ten counts. J is TRBJ1-6 and V is TRBV30; D is undetermined. V lost 2 bases to trimming and J lost 15 bases, with 17 bases between them. The CDR3 has 13 residues. The V gene's germline CDR1 is GTSNPN and CDR2 SVGIG (reference sequence). The CDR3 sequence: CAWSQRLPQVLHF. The CDR3 DNA follows: TGTGCCTGGAGTCAGAGGCTCCCCCAGGTCCTCCACTTT.

There are a few counts of this clonotype. The chain recombines TRBV7-9 with TRBJ2-1, with 9 bases lining up with TRBD2. J gave up 8 bases and V 3 bases, and 8 bases lay outside the gene matches. CDR3 size: 15 residues. Per germline, CDR1 SEHNR and CDR2 FQNEAQ (reference sequence). CDR3 sequence: CASSFGLATVDEQFF. CDR3 sequence (DNA): TGTGCCAGCAGCTTCGGACTAGCGACGGTCGATGAGCAGTTCTTC.

This clonotype was recorded many times. V usage is TRBV6-1 and J usage is TRBJ2-7; D is undetermined. Looked up from germline, CDR1 is MNHNS and CDR2 is SASEGT. V lost 6 bases, J lost 5 bases, and 11 bases lay in between. This CDR3 region has 12 residues. DNA of the CDR3: TGTGCCAGCAGGGACCTTATGAACGAGCAGTACTTC. Translation gives CASRDLMNEQYF.

This clonotype was detected ten times or more. The chain recombines TRBV27 with TRBJ1-5; TRBD1 aligns across 8 bases. The germline CDR1 and CDR2 sequences are MNHEY and SMNVEV (reference sequence). Trimming removed 3 bases from V and 2 bases from J; junction bases left unmatched: 0. The CDR3 consists of 14 residues. The CDR3 loop reads CASSLDRGNQPQHF. The DNA for the CDR3 is TGTGCCAGCAGTTTGGACAGGGGCAATCAGCCCCAGCATTTT.

This clonotype was counted ten times or more. V and J are TRBV7-3 and TRBJ1-6; D remains ambiguous. V lost 8 bases and J lost 7, with 18 bases in between. The length of the CDR3 is 15 residues. Germline V CDR1 and CDR2: SGHTA, FQGTGA. CDR3 loop: CASLDITETNSPLHF. CDR3 DNA: TGTGCCAGCCTAGATATAACAGAGACCAATTCACCCCTCCACTTT.

In this sample, this clonotype turned up many times. CDR3: CASSQDRGGSYNEQFF. The DNA of the CDR3 is TGCGCCAGCAGCCAAGATCGTGGGGGCTCCTACAATGAGCAGTTCTTC. J is TRBJ2-1 and V is TRBV4-1; D may match TRBD1 or TRBD2 (5 bases each). This CDR3 contains 16 residues. From germline, CDR1 is MGHRA and CDR2 YSYEKL. V was clipped by 0 bases and J by 0 bases, with 9 bases between them.

This clonotype has a count of ten or more. The chain has TRBV20-1 and TRBJ1-1; TRBD1 aligns across 7 bases. This CDR3 spans 14 amino acids. With 1 base clipped from V and 4 bases from J, the junction kept 6 bases outside the gene matches. Germline CDR1 is DFQATT and CDR2 is SNEGSKA (reference sequence). CDR3 residues: CSARVFDRVTEAFF. The CDR3 DNA reads TGCAGTGCTAGAGTTTTCGACAGGGTCACTGAAGCTTTCTTT.

Ten or more counts support this clonotype. This chain joins TRBV6-2 or TRBV6-3 and TRBJ2-3, with TRBD2 matching over 7 bases. Germline V CDR1 and CDR2: MNHEY, SVGEGT. V trimming: 3 bases; J trimming: 4 bases; junction bases outside the gene matches: 13. The CDR3 has 17 amino acids. The CDR3 protein is CASSYSSQRGGPDTQYF. Here the CDR3 DNA reads TGTGCCAGCAGTTATAGTTCCCAGCGGGGCGGCCCAGATACGCAGTATTTT.

This clonotype was recorded many times. This chain uses TRBV6-5 with TRBJ1-5; TRBD1 is a possible D gene (6 bases). This CDR3 has 14 amino acids. Per germline, CDR1 MNHEY and CDR2 SVGAGI. Trimming cost V 7 bases and J 0 bases, with 10 bases left between them. In DNA form, the CDR3 reads TGTGCCAGCAACAGGGTTTATAGCAATCAGCCCCAGCATTTT. Amino acids: CASNRVYSNQPQHF.

In this sample, this clonotype turned up a few times. J is TRBJ1-6 and V is TRBV7-8, with D perhaps matching TRBD1 (5 bases). From germline, CDR1 is SGHVS and CDR2 FQNEAQ. Trimming pared 2 bases from V and 12 bases from J, leaving 20 bases between. The CDR3 contains 16 residues. CDR3 nucleotides: TGTGCCAGCAGCTTACTAAGCAGCCAAGCCCAGGGACCCCTCCACTTT. It encodes CASSLLSSQAQGPLHF.

The chain links TRBV27 to TRBJ2-4, with a weak D call TRBD1 (6 bases). The CDR3 spans 18 residues. With 6 bases removed from V and 0 bases from J, the gap between germline ends came to 21 bases. Germline values: CDR1 MNHEY, CDR2 SMNVEV (reference sequence). Here the CDR3 reads CASSPLTGNPEAKNIQYF. The CDR3 nucleotides are TGTGCCAGCAGCCCCCTGACAGGCAACCCTGAAGCCAAAAACATTCAGTACTTC.

This clonotype appeared many times. This rearrangement joins TRBV18 to TRBJ2-1; TRBD2 aligns across 13 bases. The trim removed 4 bases at V and 5 bases at J, leaving 5 bases unmatched. Per the germline V gene, CDR1 is KGHSH and CDR2 is LQKENI. The CDR3 covers 16 residues. CDR3 loop: CASSRGTSGTDNEQFF. CDR3 in DNA: TGTGCCAGCTCACGCGGGACTAGCGGGACGGACAATGAGCAGTTCTTC.

The sample holds many counts of this clonotype. As DNA, the CDR3 is TGTGCCAGCAGCCTACCGGGACAGGGACGGTTCGGGGAGCTGTTTTTT. Protein sequence: CASSLPGQGRFGELFF. The chain combines TRBV6-2 or TRBV6-3 with TRBJ2-2; 9 bases match TRBD1. CDR1 is MNHEY and CDR2 is SVGEGT in the germline V gene. Trimming removed 6 bases from V and 7 bases from J; junction bases left unmatched: 12. The CDR3 totals 16 residues.

The sample holds many counts of this clonotype. This chain links TRBV7-9 with TRBJ2-7; no clear D gene. Trimming shortened V by 10 bases and J by 4 bases, and 14 bases separated the two germline ends. The germline V gene has CDR1 SEHNR and CDR2 FQNEAQ (reference sequence). CDR3 length: 12 amino acids. The CDR3: CATDIDFYEQYF. CDR3 in DNA: TGTGCCACCGATATCGACTTTTACGAGCAGTACTTC.